Listed below are T cell receptor beta chains from one sample, sequenced in a study of blood T cell repertoires in COVID-19. Libraries were prepared by immunoSEQ multiplex PCR; TCRdb keeps only in-frame clonotypes and omits some of them. The sample gives 250,000 to 300,000 clones, about 85% of which show up once; less than 8.5% is in the top ten. The specimen sequenced was PBMCs or T cells enriched from blood (not recorded which). The receptors were sampled from a woman aged 45-65 years who had been exposed to COVID-19. Each CDR3 is given with its conserved first and last residue. Each record gives: D gene, clone size, J gene, V gene, CDR3 protein, CDR3 DNA. A D gene is named only where the DNA matches it firmly. Part of the rows lack a size; the others show once, few, many or a class for expanded clones.

d_call: -
clone_size: once
j_call: TRBJ1-4
v_call: TRBV4-1
cdr3_aa: CASSQDLSWEGTDEKLFF
cdr3_nt: TGCGCCAGCAGCCAAGATCTAAGTTGGGAGGGAACGGACGAAAAACTGTTTTTT

d_call: -
clone_size: -
j_call: TRBJ2-7
v_call: TRBV5-1
cdr3_aa: CASSLAPGQSYEQYF
cdr3_nt: TGCGCCAGCAGCTTGGCGCCAGGACAATCCTACGAGCAGTACTTC

d_call: TRBD1
clone_size: -
j_call: TRBJ1-2
v_call: TRBV6-4
cdr3_aa: CASSDEQGADGYTF
cdr3_nt: TGTGCCAGCAGTGACGAGCAGGGGGCGGATGGCTACACCTTC

d_call: TRBD1
clone_size: -
j_call: TRBJ1-1
v_call: TRBV6-5
cdr3_aa: CASRGTGDREAFF
cdr3_nt: TGTGCCAGCAGGGGAACAGGGGATCGGGAAGCTTTCTTT

d_call: TRBD1
clone_size: -
j_call: TRBJ1-5
v_call: TRBV7-9
cdr3_aa: CASRYPGQGMEPQHF
cdr3_nt: TGTGCCAGCAGATACCCCGGACAGGGTATGGAGCCCCAGCATTTT

d_call: -
clone_size: -
j_call: TRBJ1-6
v_call: TRBV2
cdr3_aa: CASNLRGDSPLHF
cdr3_nt: TGTGCCAGCAACCTCCGGGGGGATTCACCCCTCCACTTT

d_call: -
clone_size: -
j_call: TRBJ1-2
v_call: TRBV28
cdr3_aa: CASRREVYGYTF
cdr3_nt: TGTGCCAGCCGCAGGGAAGTCTATGGCTACACCTTC

d_call: -
clone_size: -
j_call: TRBJ1-2
v_call: TRBV11-2
cdr3_aa: CASSPRAGVAGYTF
cdr3_nt: TGTGCCAGCAGCCCCCGGGCGGGGGTCGCTGGCTACACCTTC

d_call: -
clone_size: -
j_call: TRBJ1-1
v_call: TRBV5-6
cdr3_aa: CASRTRGWDTEAFF
cdr3_nt: TGTGCCAGCAGGACAAGAGGGTGGGACACTGAAGCTTTCTTT

d_call: -
clone_size: -
j_call: TRBJ2-5
v_call: TRBV9
cdr3_aa: CASSLYKETQYF
cdr3_nt: TGTGCCAGCAGCCTCTATAAAGAGACCCAGTACTTC

d_call: TRBD1
clone_size: -
j_call: TRBJ1-1
v_call: TRBV6-4
cdr3_aa: CASSGALQGEVNTEAFF
cdr3_nt: TGTGCCAGCAGTGGGGCTTTACAGGGGGAAGTGAACACTGAAGCTTTCTTT

d_call: TRBD2
clone_size: -
j_call: TRBJ2-3
v_call: TRBV7-9
cdr3_aa: CASSPQRGATDTQYF
cdr3_nt: TGTGCCAGCAGCCCCCAGCGGGGGGCCACAGATACGCAGTATTTT

d_call: -
clone_size: -
j_call: TRBJ1-5
v_call: TRBV27
cdr3_aa: CASSPSTGLNQPQHF
cdr3_nt: TGTGCCAGCAGTCCGTCGACAGGCCTCAATCAGCCCCAGCATTTT

d_call: -
clone_size: -
j_call: TRBJ2-7
v_call: TRBV27
cdr3_aa: CASGAGGEQYF
cdr3_nt: TGTGCCAGTGGAGCCGGGGGCGAGCAGTACTTC

d_call: -
clone_size: -
j_call: TRBJ2-2
v_call: TRBV15
cdr3_aa: CATSGTLNTGELFF
cdr3_nt: TGTGCCACCAGCGGGACACTGAACACCGGGGAGCTGTTTTTT

d_call: TRBD1
clone_size: -
j_call: TRBJ2-3
v_call: TRBV3-1/TRBV3-2
cdr3_aa: CASSQGGQGADTQYF
cdr3_nt: TGTGCCAGCAGCCAAGGGGGACAGGGGGCGGATACGCAGTATTTT

d_call: -
clone_size: -
j_call: TRBJ1-5
v_call: TRBV7-2
cdr3_aa: CASSPTAGGPQHF
cdr3_nt: TGTGCCAGCAGCCCGACGGCGGGGGGGCCCCAGCATTTT

d_call: -
clone_size: -
j_call: TRBJ1-1
v_call: TRBV27
cdr3_aa: CASSLGGSEAFF
cdr3_nt: TGTGCCAGCAGTTTAGGTGGGAGTGAAGCTTTCTTT

d_call: TRBD1
clone_size: -
j_call: TRBJ2-7
v_call: TRBV2
cdr3_aa: CASSDSGDRGQYF
cdr3_nt: TGTGCCAGCAGCGATAGTGGGGACAGGGGGCAGTACTTC

d_call: TRBD1
clone_size: -
j_call: TRBJ1-2
v_call: TRBV6-6
cdr3_aa: CASRTDRGGYGYTF
cdr3_nt: TGTGCCAGCAGGACCGACAGGGGTGGATATGGCTACACCTTC

d_call: -
clone_size: -
j_call: TRBJ1-5
v_call: TRBV15
cdr3_aa: CATSTDRPYSNQPQHF
cdr3_nt: TGTGCCACCAGCACTGACAGGCCCTATAGCAATCAGCCCCAGCATTTT

d_call: TRBD1
clone_size: once
j_call: TRBJ1-1
v_call: TRBV6-5
cdr3_aa: CASSWTGLGSAFF
cdr3_nt: TGTGCCAGCAGTTGGACAGGGTTGGGATCGGCTTTCTTT

d_call: -
clone_size: -
j_call: TRBJ1-3
v_call: TRBV12-5
cdr3_aa: CASGPNSYEAGNTIYF
cdr3_nt: TGTGCTAGTGGCCCCAACTCCTACGAGGCTGGAAACACCATATATTTT

d_call: -
clone_size: -
j_call: TRBJ2-5
v_call: TRBV18
cdr3_aa: CASSPASDLVETQYF
cdr3_nt: TGTGCCAGCTCCCCTGCAAGCGATCTCGTGGAGACCCAGTACTTC

d_call: -
clone_size: -
j_call: TRBJ1-5
v_call: TRBV27
cdr3_aa: CASSALDGRLGNQPQHF
cdr3_nt: TGTGCCAGCAGTGCCCTGGACGGGAGGCTAGGGAATCAGCCCCAGCATTTT

d_call: -
clone_size: -
j_call: TRBJ1-1
v_call: TRBV6-1
cdr3_aa: CASSEREGTNTEAFF
cdr3_nt: TGTGCCAGCAGTGAACGGGAGGGGACGAACACTGAAGCTTTCTTT

d_call: -
clone_size: -
j_call: TRBJ1-2
v_call: TRBV19
cdr3_aa: CASIPGTSPNYGYTF
cdr3_nt: TGTGCCAGTATCCCCGGGACATCTCCTAACTATGGCTACACCTTC

d_call: TRBD2
clone_size: -
j_call: TRBJ2-1
v_call: TRBV15
cdr3_aa: CATSSGGAGYNEQFF
cdr3_nt: TGTGCCACCAGCAGCGGGGGGGCCGGTTACAATGAGCAGTTCTTC

d_call: -
clone_size: once
j_call: TRBJ1-1
v_call: TRBV27
cdr3_aa: CASATGGDTEAFF
cdr3_nt: TGTGCCAGCGCGACCGGGGGGGACACTGAAGCTTTCTTT

d_call: -
clone_size: -
j_call: TRBJ1-4
v_call: TRBV5-6
cdr3_aa: CASSRYAAAEKLFF
cdr3_nt: TGTGCCAGCAGCCGGTACGCGGCGGCTGAAAAACTGTTTTTT

d_call: TRBD2
clone_size: -
j_call: TRBJ2-2
v_call: TRBV5-4
cdr3_aa: CASSLGLAGGLNTGELFF
cdr3_nt: TGTGCCAGCAGCCTGGGGCTAGCGGGGGGTCTGAACACCGGGGAGCTGTTTTTT

d_call: -
clone_size: -
j_call: TRBJ2-5
v_call: TRBV29-1
cdr3_aa: CSVEAGLQETQYF
cdr3_nt: TGCAGCGTTGAAGCAGGGCTCCAAGAGACCCAGTACTTC

d_call: -
clone_size: -
j_call: TRBJ1-4
v_call: TRBV7-9
cdr3_aa: CASSLASRKNEKLFF
cdr3_nt: TGTGCCAGCAGCTTAGCCTCTAGGAAAAATGAAAAACTGTTTTTT